The clone carrying this T cell receptor (beta chain) has more than one count but fewer than ten. The data derive from a study of shared T cell receptors in the human thymus. Assay used: immunoSEQ multiplex PCR; TCRdb lists only in-frame clones, some missing. The sample has about 660,000 clones; 88% are singletons. The germline gives CDR1 SGHRS, CDR2 YFSETQ. With V trimmed by 3 bases and J by 4 bases, 8 bases remained unmatched. The CDR3 is 15 amino acids. In addition, the sample was reused for a study of human thymus T cells. That source reports: Immunologically healthy infants in Finland undergoing congenital heart defect surgery were the donors. The study used thymus tissue resected during corrective heart surgery. Gene usage for V and J segments appeared biased in thymic and blood repertoires. Unrelated individuals reportedly shared highly overlapping thymic TCR repertoires.

The sequence came from a boy in the first two years of life with a congenital heart defect. The chain joins TRBV5-1 to TRBJ2-7; 9 bases are shared with TRBD1. Sample: thymocytes. CDR3 sequence reads: CASSWGDRGEYEQYF. CDR3 coding DNA: TGCGCCAGCAGCTGGGGTGACAGGGGGGAGTACGAGCAGTACTTC.